The next 32 T cell receptor beta chains were all read from a single sample in a study of CD8 T cells in ankylosing spondylitis. Study-wide findings and caveats: Within ankylosing spondylitis blood, a TCR beta motif made up of eight or nine highly homologous variants appeared to be characteristic.

These receptors have no identified antigens. TCRdb fed the 5' RACE reads into MiXCR, producing one record per CDR3 protein. This repertoire shows under 850,000 distinct CDR3 sequences, around 20% found once; its top ten account for under 20%. Sequencing was performed on blood, either unsorted or a sorted T cell fraction (not recorded which). The receptor set was obtained from a male donor with ankylosing spondylitis.

The rearrangement links TRBV30 to TRBJ2-7, with D hard to call. The length of the CDR3 is 13 residues. With 3 bases removed from V and 6 bases from J, the gap between germline ends came to 15 bases. Germline CDR1 and CDR2: GTSNPN and SVGIG (reference sequence). The CDR3 DNA reads as TGTGCCTGGAGCCTCACCCGATTGGGCGAGCAGTACTTC. Translation gives CAWSLTRLGEQYF.

This clonotype was counted between two and nine times. The chain links TRBV4-1 to TRBJ2-1, with 8 bases matching TRBD1. V was pared by 4 bases and J by 4 bases, with 9 bases of the junction left unmatched. The CDR3 loop spans 16 amino acids. CDR1 and CDR2 (germline): MGHRA, YSYEKL. CDR3: CASSPQTGATYNEQFF. The CDR3 DNA is TGCGCCAGCAGCCCACAGACAGGGGCAACTTACAATGAGCAGTTCTTC.

This clonotype has a handful of counts. This rearrangement joins TRBV20-1 to TRBJ2-3, with D hard to call. Germline CDR1 DFQATT, CDR2 SNEGSKA (reference sequence). There are 14 residues in the CDR3. V was shortened by 3 bases and J by 6 bases, with 16 bases between the two germline ends. The CDR3 protein is CSASADPAGDTQYF. The CDR3 bases are TGCAGTGCTAGTGCCGATCCGGCTGGCGATACGCAGTATTTT.

This clonotype was detected only a few times. V usage is TRBV9 and J usage is TRBJ2-1; D perhaps matches TRBD2 (5 bases). Germline V gene sequence: CDR1 SGDLS, CDR2 YYNGEE. The CDR3 consists of 13 residues. With 2 bases removed from V and 4 bases from J, the gap between germline ends came to 7 bases. CDR3 sequence reads: CASSVEGYNEQFF. CDR3 coding DNA: TGTGCCAGCAGCGTCGAGGGATACAATGAGCAGTTCTTC.

The rearrangement links TRBV28 to TRBJ1-2; weak D call: TRBD1 (5 bases). There are 13 residues in the CDR3. Germline V CDR1 and CDR2: MDHEN, SYDVKM. V lost 7 bases and J 7 bases, leaving 16 bases between the germline ends. The CDR3 region is CASTFAGGSGYTF. As DNA, the CDR3 is TGTGCCAGCACCTTTGCCGGGGGAAGTGGCTACACCTTC.

This clonotype came up a few times. The rearrangement joins TRBV5-1 to TRBJ2-3, with TRBD1 identical over 8 bases. This CDR3 has 16 residues. The trim removed 0 bases at V and 4 bases at J, leaving 7 bases unmatched. The germline CDR1 and CDR2 sequences are SGHRS and YFSETQ. CDR3 nucleotides: TGCGCCAGCAGCTTGGGGGTGACAGGGGCCGCAGATACGCAGTATTTT. It encodes CASSLGVTGAADTQYF.

The rearrangement uses TRBV4-1 and TRBJ1-4; the match to TRBD1 covers 10 bases. V dropped 4 bases and J dropped 6; count of bases not matched to a gene: 2. This CDR3 spans 14 amino acids. Germline V gene sequence: CDR1 MGHRA, CDR2 YSYEKL. CDR3 sequence: CASSLGQGDEKLFF. Written as DNA, the CDR3 is TGCGCCAGCAGCCTCGGACAGGGGGATGAAAAACTGTTTTTT.

J is TRBJ2-3 and V is TRBV6-1, with D possibly matching TRBD2 (5 bases). Germline loops: CDR1 MNHNS, CDR2 SASEGT. Trimming shortened V by 8 bases and J by 2 bases, and 11 bases separated the two germline ends. The CDR3 contains 13 residues. CDR3 in DNA: TGTGCCAGCGGCCTCGGGGACACAGATACGCAGTATTTT. Encoded protein: CASGLGDTDTQYF.

This clonotype was detected many times. The J gene is TRBJ1-5, the V gene TRBV11-2; D perhaps matches TRBD1 (5 bases). CDR1 and CDR2 (germline): SGHAT, FQNNGV. This CDR3 region has 15 residues. V was shortened by 4 bases and J by 9 bases, with 19 bases between the two germline ends. In nucleotides, the CDR3 is TGTGCCAGCAGCTCCACTCAGGGTGTAGAGGGGCCCCAGCATTTT. It is translated as CASSSTQGVEGPQHF.

This clonotype appeared a few times. The V call is TRBV6-5, the J call TRBJ2-7; no definite D call. V gave up 8 bases and J gave up 4 bases, with 9 bases separating them. CDR1 MNHEY and CDR2 SVGAGI come from the germline V gene. The CDR3 sequence is 11 residues long. This CDR3 is CASGKGYEQYF. CDR3 in DNA: TGTGCCAGCGGCAAGGGATACGAGCAGTACTTC.

This clonotype was counted many times. The chain links TRBV20-1 to TRBJ1-1; possibly TRBD1 for D (6 bases). CDR1 and CDR2 from the germline V gene are DFQATT and SNEGSKA (reference sequence). V dropped 5 bases and J dropped 8 bases, with 15 bases sitting between them. The CDR3 has 12 residues. The DNA of the CDR3 is TGCAGTGCTCCCGGTTGGGGGGCGGAAGCTTTCTTT. Translating gives CSAPGWGAEAFF.

This clonotype was counted a few times. The chain combines TRBV11-2 with TRBJ1-1; maybe TRBD1 (6 bases). CDR1 and CDR2 from the germline V gene are SGHAT and FQNNGV. CDR3 length: 16 residues. Deletions cut 3 bases from V and 7 bases from J, with 21 bases between. The CDR3: CASSLGAGGDPYEAFF. For the CDR3, the DNA is TGTGCCAGCAGCTTGGGGGCGGGGGGCGACCCGTATGAAGCTTTCTTT.

V gene TRBV7-8 combines with J gene TRBJ1-2, with 9 bases lining up with TRBD1. CDR1 SGHVS and CDR2 FQNEAQ come from the germline V gene. V dropped 6 bases and J dropped 4; count of bases not matched to a gene: 6. The CDR3 length is 14 residues. CDR3 sequence reads: CASSPGTGPYGYTF. The CDR3 coding sequence is TGTGCCAGCAGTCCCGGGACAGGGCCCTATGGCTACACCTTC. The full variable domain, its missing parts supplied by reference TRBV7-8 and TRBJ1-2, is GAGVSQSPRYKVAKRGQDVALRCDPISGHVSLFWYQQALGQGPEFLTYFQNEAQLDKSGLPSDRFFAERPEGSVSTLKIQRTQQEDSAVYLCASSPGTGPYGYTFGSGTRLTVV.

This clonotype was recorded once. V gene TRBV30 combines with J gene TRBJ2-1, with 9 positions matching TRBD2. This CDR3 region has 12 residues. From germline, CDR1 is GTSNPN and CDR2 SVGIG (reference sequence). Trimming cost V 6 bases and J 6 bases; bases outside gene matches: 3. CDR3 sequence (DNA): TGTGCCTGTGAGCGGGAGGTCAATGAGCAGTTCTTC. Its translation: CACEREVNEQFF.

This chain joins TRBV3-1 and TRBJ1-2; the D gene is possibly TRBD1 (6 bases). Germline CDR1 is LGHDT and CDR2 is YNNKEL (reference sequence). This CDR3 is 14 amino acids long. V was cut by 2 bases and J by 6 bases, with 13 bases left in between. CDR3 amino acids: CASSQRGALNGYTF. CDR3 DNA: TGTGCCAGCAGCCAACGGGGGGCGCTTAATGGCTACACCTTC.

This clonotype was seen repeatedly, ten times or more. This chain joins TRBV5-1 and TRBJ2-1; D is undetermined. From germline, CDR1 is SGHRS and CDR2 YFSETQ. The CDR3 has 14 residues. V shed 0 bases and J shed 7 bases, with 11 bases lying between them. The DNA for the CDR3 is TGCGCCAGCAGCTTGGACTTGCGAGTGAATGAGCAGTTCTTC. This encodes CASSLDLRVNEQFF.

This clonotype has just a few counts. The chain joins TRBV12-3 or TRBV12-4 to TRBJ2-7, with a tentative D call TRBD2 (5 bases). Between the trimmed V and J ends, which lost 5 bases and 2 bases, there was a span of 13 bases. CDR3 length equals 14 residues. CDR3 coding DNA: TGTGCCAGCAGTCTCCGGGGTGGCGCCTACGAGCAGTACTTC. It yields the protein CASSLRGGAYEQYF.

The V call is TRBV29-1, the J call TRBJ1-2, with D possibly being TRBD1 (6 bases). Germline lookup yields CDR1 SQVTM and CDR2 ANQGSEA. Trimming stripped 6 bases from V and 3 bases from J, with 14 bases between. The CDR3 totals 13 residues. The CDR3 region is CSVIYRVDYGYTF. The CDR3 region has the DNA TGCAGCGTCATATACAGGGTTGACTATGGCTACACCTTC.

The genes are TRBV10-3 and TRBJ1-1; 7 bases agree with TRBD1. V shed 0 bases and J 0 bases; nucleotides not matched to a gene: 1. Per germline, CDR1 ENHRY and CDR2 SYGVKD. This CDR3 has 15 residues. CDR3 sequence (DNA): TGTGCCATCAGTGAGTCGACAGGGCTGAACACTGAAGCTTTCTTT. As protein: CAISESTGLNTEAFF.

The genes are TRBV29-1 and TRBJ1-1; possible D gene TRBD1, 6 bases. In germline, CDR1 is SQVTM, CDR2 ANQGSEA. Deletions cut 2 bases from V and 1 base from J, with 11 bases between. The CDR3 is made up of 14 amino acids. The CDR3 loop is CSVEWGPKNTEAFF. For the CDR3, the DNA is TGCAGCGTTGAATGGGGGCCGAAGAACACTGAAGCTTTCTTT.

J is TRBJ2-1 and V is TRBV12-3 or TRBV12-4; 11 nucleotides match TRBD1. The CDR3 extends over 16 amino acids. V lost 7 bases to trimming and J lost 2 bases; unmatched junction nucleotides: 7. The CDR3 nucleotides are TGTGCCAGCAACCCCGGACAGGGGGCAACCTACAATGAGCAGTTCTTC. Translating it yields CASNPGQGATYNEQFF.

V is TRBV7-2 and J is TRBJ2-7; possible D gene TRBD1, 6 bases. The V end lost 6 bases, the J end lost 5 bases, and 20 bases lay between the germline ends. This CDR3 is built from 15 residues. Germline values: CDR1 SGHTA, CDR2 FQGNSA. CDR3 region: CASRGGGTPVHEQYF. The CDR3 DNA reads TGTGCCAGCAGAGGGGGTGGCACCCCGGTCCACGAGCAGTACTTC.

This clonotype has only a few counts. The V call is TRBV6-1, the J call TRBJ2-3; 12 positions agree with TRBD2. Unmatched junction bases numbered 4, after V lost 6 bases and J lost 3 bases. The CDR3 spans 15 residues. Germline V CDR1 and CDR2: MNHNS, SASEGT. The CDR3: CASSRLAGATDTQYF. DNA of the CDR3: TGTGCCAGCAGCAGACTAGCGGGAGCAACAGATACGCAGTATTTT.

The V gene is TRBV2, the J gene TRBJ2-5; perhaps TRBD2 as D (6 bases). In germline, CDR1 is SNHLY, CDR2 FYNNEI. This CDR3 spans 13 amino acids. Trimming pared 6 bases from V and 5 bases from J, leaving 13 bases between. DNA for the CDR3: TGTGCCAGCAGCAAGACTAGTCCGGAGACCCAGTACTTC. Its protein product is CASSKTSPETQYF. Using reference TRBV2 and TRBJ2-5 for the parts outside the CDR3, the full variable domain is EPEVTQTPSHQVTQMGQEVILRCVPISNHLYFYWYRQILGQKVEFLVSFYNNEISEKSEIFDDQFSVERPDGSNFTLKIRSTKLEDSAMYFCASSKTSPETQYFGPGTRLLVL.

CDR3 coding DNA: TGTGCCAGCAGCTTATCTGGACAAGTTAATTCACCCCTCCACTTT. It encodes CASSLSGQVNSPLHF. This chain joins TRBV11-3 and TRBJ1-6; maybe TRBD1 (5 bases). V lost 2 bases, J lost 6 bases, and 11 bases lay in between. The CDR3 is made up of 15 amino acids. Germline CDR1 SGHNT, CDR2 YENEEA.

The chain employs TRBV6-1 and TRBJ2-3, with 9 bases aligning to TRBD1. The CDR3 runs to 15 residues. The germline V gene encodes CDR1 MNHNS and CDR2 SASEGT. The ends lost 8 bases at V and 10 bases at J; junction bases unmatched: 16. CDR3 amino acids: CASSPGDRDIESQYF. CDR3 nucleotides: TGTGCCAGCTCCCCGGGGGACAGGGACATCGAATCGCAGTATTTT.

This clonotype occurred many times. The chain uses TRBV7-3 and TRBJ1-5; 9 positions match TRBD1. CDR3 length: 15 residues. V shed 0 bases and J 10 bases; nucleotides not matched to a gene: 7. Germline V gene lookup returns CDR1 SGHTA and CDR2 FQGTGA. CDR3 coding DNA: TGTGCCAGCAGCTTAACCGGGGGACAGGGTTTTCCCCAGCATTTT. Translation gives CASSLTGGQGFPQHF.

A few counts support this clonotype. V is TRBV29-1 and J is TRBJ2-7, with 7 bases lining up with TRBD2. Germline assignment: CDR1 SQVTM and CDR2 ANQGSEA. The junction had 9 bases not matched to a gene; V was cut back by 1 base and J by 3 bases. CDR3 length: 15 amino acids. CDR3 DNA sequence: TGCAGCGTTGAAGGGCGGGAGACGCCGGACTACGAGCAGTACTTC. Its translation: CSVEGRETPDYEQYF.

This clonotype came up a few times. The genes are TRBV5-1 and TRBJ1-4; D is perhaps TRBD1 (5 bases). V was cut by 4 bases and J by 0 bases, with 13 bases left in between. From germline, CDR1 is SGHRS and CDR2 YFSETQ. The CDR3 covers 16 residues. For the CDR3, the DNA is TGCGCCAGCAGCCGGGGACGTCCGGCAACTAATGAAAAACTGTTTTTT. This sequence encodes CASSRGRPATNEKLFF.

The V and J genes are TRBV5-6 and TRBJ2-3; 9 nucleotides match TRBD2. The germline CDR1 and CDR2 sequences are SGHDT and YYEEEE. With V trimmed by 5 bases and J by 0 bases, 4 bases remained unmatched. CDR3 length: 15 amino acids. CDR3: CASSQAGGSTDTQYF. Written as DNA, the CDR3 is TGTGCCAGCAGTCAAGCGGGGGGTAGCACAGATACGCAGTATTTT. Using reference TRBV5-6 and TRBJ2-3 for the parts outside the CDR3, the full variable domain is DAGVTQSPTHLIKTRGQQVTLRCSPKSGHDTVSWYQQALGQGPQFIFQYYEEEERQRGNFPDRFSGHQFPNYSSELNVNALLLGDSALYLCASSQAGGSTDTQYFGPGTRLTVL.

The V call is TRBV12-3 or TRBV12-4, the J call TRBJ1-3; D ambiguous. V lost 8 bases and J 4 bases, leaving 18 bases between the germline ends. The CDR3 contains 15 residues. The CDR3 reads CASSPRRGAGNTIYF. CDR3 DNA sequence: TGTGCCAGCTCCCCGAGGCGGGGAGCAGGAAACACCATATATTTT.

V is TRBV29-1 and J is TRBJ2-3; 8 nucleotides agree with TRBD2. The V gene's germline CDR1 is SQVTM and CDR2 ANQGSEA. The trim removed 3 bases at V and 5 bases at J, leaving 10 bases unmatched. The CDR3 is made up of 15 amino acids. CDR3 residues: CSVEGVTSGVDTQYF. The CDR3 DNA is TGCAGCGTTGAGGGGGTAACTAGCGGTGTAGATACGCAGTATTTT.